In its sample, the clone carrying this TCR beta chain was seen many times. Germline V gene lookup returns CDR1 SQVTM and CDR2 ANQGSEA. With 4 bases removed from V and 2 bases from J, the gap between germline ends came to 15 bases. This CDR3 is built from 15 residues. The data were obtained in a study of molecular identifiers for immune sequencing clone quantification. Researchers sorted naive CD8 T cells as cells that were CD8+CD4-CCR7+CD45RA+. MiXCR, applied by TCRdb to the PCR reads, yields one record per CDR3 protein. Of a few hundred thousand distinct CDR3 sequences listed, roughly a quarter were seen once; the top ten hold about 0.7%.

The sequenced material came from naive CD8+ T cells from blood, with Jurkat cell RNA spiked in. As for subset: FACS-sorted CD8+CD4-CCR7+CD45RA+ naive T cells. The TCR comes from a human donor in good health. Some libraries in this study had Jurkat cell RNA spiked in. The rearrangement uses TRBV29-1 and TRBJ2-4; D ambiguous. Here the CDR3 DNA reads TGCAGCGTTGTCCAGCGTTTGGATCCCAAAAACATTCAGTACTTC. The encoded protein is CSVVQRLDPKNIQYF.